Sequencing of this T cell receptor (beta chain) was carried out in a study of CD8+ T cells in alopecia areata. As for the study in general: Each of the treated patients was given oral tofacitinib, 5 to 10 mg twice daily, for moderate-to-severe alopecia areata. The study, taken as a whole, reports: Shared TCR sequences were less clear between patients than in mice, possibly partly from HLA diversity.

Trimming left V 5 bases short and J 5 bases short, with 12 bases between. CDR3 length equals 13 residues. Germline V gene lookup returns CDR1 SGHTA and CDR2 FQGNSA. In each case, RNA was isolated and then reverse transcribed into cDNA as the sequencing template. Data came from immunoSEQ multiplex PCR; TCRdb stores just in-frame clones and leaves some out. The table has 150,000 or so clones, about 60% seen once. Collection of lesional scalp punch biopsies and peripheral blood was performed in alopecia areata patients. Investigators sorted PBMCs to obtain both CD4+ and CD8+ T cells. Details on this clone: Its specificity is not known.

V is TRBV7-2 and J is TRBJ1-1; perhaps TRBD1 as D (5 bases). The TCR comes from a human donor with alopecia areata. The specimen was CD4+ T cells sorted from blood, collected at week 0. The CDR3 sequence: CASSPGRITEAFF. The CDR3 bases are TGTGCCAGCAGCCCGGGACGGATTACTGAAGCTTTCTTT.